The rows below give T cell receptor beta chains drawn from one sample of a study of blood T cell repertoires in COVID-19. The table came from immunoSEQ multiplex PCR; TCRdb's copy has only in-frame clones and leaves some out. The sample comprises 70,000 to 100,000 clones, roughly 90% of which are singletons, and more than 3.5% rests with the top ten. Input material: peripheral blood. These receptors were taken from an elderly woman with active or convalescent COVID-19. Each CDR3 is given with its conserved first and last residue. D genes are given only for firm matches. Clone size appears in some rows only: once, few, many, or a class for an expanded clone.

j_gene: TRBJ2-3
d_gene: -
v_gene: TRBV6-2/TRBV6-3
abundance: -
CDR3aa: CASSPMRVGDTQYF
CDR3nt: TGTGCCAGCAGCCCCATGAGGGTAGGTGATACGCAGTATTTT

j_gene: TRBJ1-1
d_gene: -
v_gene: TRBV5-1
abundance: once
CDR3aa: CASSLAPGLGTEAFF
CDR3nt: TGCGCCAGCAGCTTGGCTCCGGGATTGGGGACTGAAGCTTTCTTT

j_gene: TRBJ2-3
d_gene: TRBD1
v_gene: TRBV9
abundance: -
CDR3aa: CASSARDRATDTQYF
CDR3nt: TGTGCCAGCAGCGCCCGGGACAGAGCCACAGATACGCAGTATTTT

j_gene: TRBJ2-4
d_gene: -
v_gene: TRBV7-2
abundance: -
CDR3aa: CASSLGAGLNIQYF
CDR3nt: TGTGCCAGCAGCTTAGGGGCAGGACTAAACATTCAGTACTTC

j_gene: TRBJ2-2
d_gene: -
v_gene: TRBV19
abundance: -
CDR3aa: CASSKPSPLNTGELFF
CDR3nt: TGTGCCAGTAGTAAGCCTAGCCCTCTGAACACCGGGGAGCTGTTTTTT

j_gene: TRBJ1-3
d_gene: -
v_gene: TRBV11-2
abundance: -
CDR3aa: CASSPRQASGNTIYF
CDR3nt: TGTGCCAGCAGCCCCCGACAGGCCTCTGGAAACACCATATATTTT

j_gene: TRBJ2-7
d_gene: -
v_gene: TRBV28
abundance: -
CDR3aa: CASSRDQVEQYF
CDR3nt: TGTGCCAGCAGTCGGGATCAAGTGGAGCAGTACTTC

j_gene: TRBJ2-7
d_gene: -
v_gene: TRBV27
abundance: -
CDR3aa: CASGATYEQYF
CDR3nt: TGTGCCAGCGGGGCCACCTACGAGCAGTACTTC

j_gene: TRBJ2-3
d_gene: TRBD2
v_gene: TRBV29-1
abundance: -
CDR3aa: CSVLNLAGGVTDTQYF
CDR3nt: TGCAGCGTGCTGAATTTAGCGGGAGGGGTCACAGATACGCAGTATTTT

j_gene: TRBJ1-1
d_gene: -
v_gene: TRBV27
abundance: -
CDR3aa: CASSPDPTALNTEAFF
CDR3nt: TGTGCCAGCAGTCCGGATCCCACAGCCCTGAACACTGAAGCTTTCTTT

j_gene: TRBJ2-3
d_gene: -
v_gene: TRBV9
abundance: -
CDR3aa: CASSRGFTDTQYF
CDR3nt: TGTGCCAGCAGTCGGGGATTCACAGATACGCAGTATTTT

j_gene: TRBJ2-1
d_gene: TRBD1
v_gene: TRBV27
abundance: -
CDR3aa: CASSSPGQRHNEQFF
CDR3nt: TGTGCCAGCAGTTCGCCGGGACAGCGTCACAATGAGCAGTTCTTC

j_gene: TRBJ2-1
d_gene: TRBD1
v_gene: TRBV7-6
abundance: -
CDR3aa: CASSPPLGQGAFNEQFF
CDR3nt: TGTGCCAGCAGCCCACCCCTAGGCCAGGGGGCATTCAATGAGCAGTTCTTC

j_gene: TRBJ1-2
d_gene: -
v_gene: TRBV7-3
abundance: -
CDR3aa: CASSLNGAGISGGYTF
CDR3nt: TGTGCCAGCAGCTTAAATGGTGCGGGGATTTCTGGGGGCTACACCTTC

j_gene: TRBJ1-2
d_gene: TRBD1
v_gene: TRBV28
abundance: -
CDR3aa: CASRLTGGLGYGYTF
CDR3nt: TGTGCCAGCAGATTGACAGGGGGGTTGGGCTATGGCTACACCTTC

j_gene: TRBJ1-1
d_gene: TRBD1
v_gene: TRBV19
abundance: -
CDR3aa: CASSVDPNRGSEAFF
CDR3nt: TGTGCCAGTAGTGTTGACCCCAACAGGGGCTCCGAAGCTTTCTTT

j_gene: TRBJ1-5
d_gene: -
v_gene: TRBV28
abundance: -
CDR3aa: CASSLPGVQPQHF
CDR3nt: TGTGCCAGCAGTTTACCCGGGGTTCAGCCCCAGCATTTT

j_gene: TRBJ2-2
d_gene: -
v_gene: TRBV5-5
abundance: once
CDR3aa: CASSFGNTGELFF
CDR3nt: TGTGCCAGCAGCTTCGGGAACACCGGGGAGCTGTTTTTT

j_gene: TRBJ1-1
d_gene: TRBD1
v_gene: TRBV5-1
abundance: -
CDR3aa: CASSRQGTNTEAFF
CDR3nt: TGCGCCAGCAGCCGACAGGGGACGAACACTGAAGCTTTCTTT

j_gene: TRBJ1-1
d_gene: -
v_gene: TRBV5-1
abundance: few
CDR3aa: CASSLGAGTEAFF
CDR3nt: TGCGCCAGCAGCCTGGGGGCAGGCACTGAAGCTTTCTTT

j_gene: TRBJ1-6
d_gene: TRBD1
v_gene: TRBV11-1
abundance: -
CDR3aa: CASSLTGDNSPLHF
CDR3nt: TGTGCCAGCAGCCTGACAGGGGATAATTCACCCCTCCACTTT

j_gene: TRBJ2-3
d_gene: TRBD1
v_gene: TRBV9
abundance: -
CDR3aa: CASSVWTGLPDTQYF
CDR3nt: TGTGCCAGCAGCGTATGGACAGGGTTGCCAGATACGCAGTATTTT

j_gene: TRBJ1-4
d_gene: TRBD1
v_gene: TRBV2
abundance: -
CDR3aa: CASSEDRGNEKLFF
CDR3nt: TGTGCCAGCAGTGAGGACAGGGGTAATGAAAAACTGTTTTTT

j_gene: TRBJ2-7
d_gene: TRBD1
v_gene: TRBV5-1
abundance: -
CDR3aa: CASSSGQGLSYEQYF
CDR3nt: TGCGCCAGCAGCTCAGGACAGGGGCTATCCTACGAGCAGTACTTC

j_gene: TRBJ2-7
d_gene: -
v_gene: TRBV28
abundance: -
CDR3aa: CASSPGLNYEQYF
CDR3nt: TGTGCCAGCAGCCCCGGACTAAACTACGAGCAGTACTTC

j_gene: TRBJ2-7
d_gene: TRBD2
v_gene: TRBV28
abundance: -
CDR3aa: CASSPPLWREGLEQYF
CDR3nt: TGTGCCAGCAGTCCGCCCCTCTGGCGGGAGGGCCTCGAGCAGTACTTC

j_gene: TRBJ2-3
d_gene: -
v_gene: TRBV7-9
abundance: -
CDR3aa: CASGGLTDTQYF
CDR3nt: TGTGCCAGCGGAGGGCTGACAGATACGCAGTATTTT

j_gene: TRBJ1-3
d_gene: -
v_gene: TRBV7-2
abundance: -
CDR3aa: CASSSNRAGNTIYF
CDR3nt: TGTGCCAGCAGCTCAAACAGGGCTGGAAACACCATATATTTT

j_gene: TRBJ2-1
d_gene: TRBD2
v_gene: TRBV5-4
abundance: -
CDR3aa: CASSQTTSGYNEQFF
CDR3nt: TGTGCCAGCAGCCAAACGACTAGCGGATACAATGAGCAGTTCTTC

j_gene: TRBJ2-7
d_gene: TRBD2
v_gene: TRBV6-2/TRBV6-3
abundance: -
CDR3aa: CASSPRGLAGGVPRGEQYF
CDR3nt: TGTGCCAGCAGCCCCCGAGGACTAGCGGGAGGCGTCCCTCGTGGCGAGCAGTACTTC

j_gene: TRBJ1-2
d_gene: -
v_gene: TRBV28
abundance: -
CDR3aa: CASTGGGINYGYTF
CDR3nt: TGTGCCAGCACCGGGGGGGGGATCAACTATGGCTACACCTTC

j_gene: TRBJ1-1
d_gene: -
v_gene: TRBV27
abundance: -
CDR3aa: CASSLLGGVNTEAFF
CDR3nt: TGTGCCAGCAGTTTATTGGGAGGGGTGAACACTGAAGCTTTCTTT

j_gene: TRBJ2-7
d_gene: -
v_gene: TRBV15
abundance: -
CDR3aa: CATSRGGTYEQYF
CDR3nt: TGTGCCACCAGCAGAGGGGGCACCTACGAGCAGTACTTC

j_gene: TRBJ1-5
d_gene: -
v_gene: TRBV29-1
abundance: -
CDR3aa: CSVGGANQPQHF
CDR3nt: TGCAGCGTTGGGGGAGCAAATCAGCCCCAGCATTTT

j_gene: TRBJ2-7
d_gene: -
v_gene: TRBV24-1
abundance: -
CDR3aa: CATQGRDHYEQYF
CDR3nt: TGTGCCACACAGGGTAGGGATCATTACGAGCAGTACTTC

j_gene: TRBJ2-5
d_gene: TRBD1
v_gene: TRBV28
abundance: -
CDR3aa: CASSWDRGRETQYF
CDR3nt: TGTGCCAGCAGTTGGGACAGGGGAAGAGAGACCCAGTACTTC

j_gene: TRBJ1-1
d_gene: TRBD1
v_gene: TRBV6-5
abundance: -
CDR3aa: CASLKPGQSTEAFF
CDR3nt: TGTGCCAGCCTGAAACCGGGACAGAGCACTGAAGCTTTCTTT

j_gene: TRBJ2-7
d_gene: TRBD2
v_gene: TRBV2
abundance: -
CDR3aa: CASSERRLAGGPTYEQYF
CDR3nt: TGTGCCAGCAGTGAAAGGCGTCTAGCGGGAGGGCCCACCTACGAGCAGTACTTC

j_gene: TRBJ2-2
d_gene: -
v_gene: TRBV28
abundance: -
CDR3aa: CATRRGVTGELFF
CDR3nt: TGTGCCACGCGACGAGGTGTTACGGGGGAGCTGTTTTTT

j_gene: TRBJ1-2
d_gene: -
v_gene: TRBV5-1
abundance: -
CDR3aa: CASSPTGFSNYGYTF
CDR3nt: TGCGCCAGCAGCCCAACAGGGTTTTCTAACTATGGCTACACCTTC

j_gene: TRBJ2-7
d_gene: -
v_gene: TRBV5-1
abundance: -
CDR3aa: CASSLVMTATYEQYF
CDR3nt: TGCGCCAGCAGCTTGGTGATGACAGCGACCTACGAGCAGTACTTC

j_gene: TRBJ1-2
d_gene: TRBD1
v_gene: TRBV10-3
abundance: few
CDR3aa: CATSTGGYGYTF
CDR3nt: TGTGCCACCTCGACAGGGGGCTATGGCTACACCTTC

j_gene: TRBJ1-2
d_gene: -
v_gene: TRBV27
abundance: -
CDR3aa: CASSLKGIGYTF
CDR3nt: TGTGCCAGCAGTTTAAAGGGGATCGGCTACACCTTC

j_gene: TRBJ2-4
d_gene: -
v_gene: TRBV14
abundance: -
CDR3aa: CASSQDRTGLQYF
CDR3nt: TGTGCCAGCAGCCAAGACAGGACGGGATTGCAGTACTTC

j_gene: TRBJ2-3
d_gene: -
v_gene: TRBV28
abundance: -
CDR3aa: CASSLLGRDTQYF
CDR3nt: TGTGCCAGCAGTTTATTGGGGAGAGATACGCAGTATTTT

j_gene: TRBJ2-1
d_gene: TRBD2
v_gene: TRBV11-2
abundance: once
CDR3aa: CASSLMWREGLNEQFF
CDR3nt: TGTGCCAGCAGCTTAATGTGGCGGGAGGGTTTGAATGAGCAGTTCTTC

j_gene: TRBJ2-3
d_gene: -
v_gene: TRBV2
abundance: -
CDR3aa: CASSRQGAGDTQYF
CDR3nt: TGTGCCAGCAGTCGACAGGGAGCGGGAGATACGCAGTATTTT

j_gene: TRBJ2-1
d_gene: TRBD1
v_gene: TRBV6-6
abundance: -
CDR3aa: CASRQDLDRRFF
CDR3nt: TGTGCCAGCAGACAGGACCTGGACAGGCGGTTCTTC

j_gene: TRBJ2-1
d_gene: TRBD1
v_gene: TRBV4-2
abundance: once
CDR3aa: CASSQDQQGSYNEQFF
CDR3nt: TGTGCCAGCAGCCAAGATCAACAGGGGTCCTACAATGAGCAGTTCTTC

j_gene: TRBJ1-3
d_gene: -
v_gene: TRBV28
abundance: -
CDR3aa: CASGPRVGNTIYF
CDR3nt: TGTGCCAGCGGCCCCAGGGTCGGAAACACCATATATTTT

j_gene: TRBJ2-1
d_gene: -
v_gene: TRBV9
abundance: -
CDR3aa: CASSRGGASSYNEQFF
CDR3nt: TGTGCCAGCAGCAGGGGGGGCGCGAGCTCCTACAATGAGCAGTTCTTC

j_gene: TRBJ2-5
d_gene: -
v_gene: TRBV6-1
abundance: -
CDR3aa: CASSEGQGRGETQYF
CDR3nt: TGTGCCAGCAGTGAAGGGCAGGGCCGGGGGGAGACCCAGTACTTC

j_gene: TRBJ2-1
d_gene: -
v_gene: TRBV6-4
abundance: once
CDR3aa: CASSEMGSNIIRKSENEQFF
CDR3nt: TGTGCCAGCAGTGAAATGGGCAGCAACATTATTCGGAAATCGGAAAATGAGCAGTTCTTC

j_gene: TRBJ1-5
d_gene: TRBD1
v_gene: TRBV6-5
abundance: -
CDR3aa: CASSLGQGGSQPQHF
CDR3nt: TGTGCCAGCAGTTTGGGACAGGGGGGTAGTCAGCCCCAGCATTTT

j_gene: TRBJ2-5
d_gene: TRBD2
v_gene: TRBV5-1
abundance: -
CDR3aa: CASSSGTLAAETQYF
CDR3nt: TGCGCCAGCAGCAGCGGGACCCTCGCGGCCGAGACCCAGTACTTC

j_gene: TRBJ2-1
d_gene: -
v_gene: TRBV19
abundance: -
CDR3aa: CASSIVRGLAAHNEQFF
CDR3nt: TGTGCCAGTAGTATAGTGCGGGGACTCGCAGCCCACAATGAGCAGTTCTTC

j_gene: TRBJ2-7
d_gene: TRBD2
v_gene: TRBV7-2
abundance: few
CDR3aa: CASSAQKGGSHYEQYF
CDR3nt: TGTGCCAGCAGCGCACAGAAGGGCGGGAGCCACTACGAGCAGTACTTC

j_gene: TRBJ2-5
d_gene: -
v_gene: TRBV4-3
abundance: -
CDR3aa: CASSQQLSGLETQYF
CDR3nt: TGCGCCAGCAGCCAACAATTATCAGGGTTAGAGACCCAGTACTTC

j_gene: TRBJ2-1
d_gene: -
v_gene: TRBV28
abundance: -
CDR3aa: CASSPTPYNEQFF
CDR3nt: TGTGCCAGCAGTCCCACACCCTACAATGAGCAGTTCTTC

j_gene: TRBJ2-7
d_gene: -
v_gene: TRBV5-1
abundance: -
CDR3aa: CASTPSSSDPLTYEQYF
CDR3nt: TGCGCCAGCACCCCCTCCTCTAGCGACCCCTTAACCTACGAGCAGTACTTC